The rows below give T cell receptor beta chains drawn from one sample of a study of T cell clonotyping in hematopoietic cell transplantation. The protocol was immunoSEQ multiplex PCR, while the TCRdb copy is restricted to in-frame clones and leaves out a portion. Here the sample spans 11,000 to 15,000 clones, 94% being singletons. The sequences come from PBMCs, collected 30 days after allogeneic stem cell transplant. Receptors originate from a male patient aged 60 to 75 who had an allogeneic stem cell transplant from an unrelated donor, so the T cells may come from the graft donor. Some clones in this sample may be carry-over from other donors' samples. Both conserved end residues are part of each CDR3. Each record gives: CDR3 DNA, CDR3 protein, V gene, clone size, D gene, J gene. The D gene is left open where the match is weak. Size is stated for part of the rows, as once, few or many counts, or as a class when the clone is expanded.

DNA: TGTGCCAGCAGCTCCCTGGCTAACACTGAAGCTTTCTTT; CDR3: CASSSLANTEAFF; V: TRBV7-2; size: NA; D: NA; J: TRBJ1-1
DNA: TGTGCCAGCAGCTTAGCGGAACAGGGGATTAATTTTGGCTACACCTTC; CDR3: CASSLAEQGINFGYTF; V: TRBV7-2; size: NA; D: TRBD1; J: TRBJ1-2
DNA: TGCGCCAGCAGCTTGGCCCCGGGGGCGAACACTGAAGCTTTCTTT; CDR3: CASSLAPGANTEAFF; V: TRBV5-1; size: NA; D: NA; J: TRBJ1-1
DNA: TGTGCCAGCAGTTTGGGGTCAGGTAGAATGAACACTGAAGCTTTCTTT; CDR3: CASSLGSGRMNTEAFF; V: TRBV27; size: NA; D: NA; J: TRBJ1-1
DNA: TGTGCCAGCAGCACCTTTGGACAGGGAGCGCAAGAGACCCAGTACTTC; CDR3: CASSTFGQGAQETQYF; V: TRBV7-2; size: NA; D: TRBD1; J: TRBJ2-5
DNA: TGTGCCAGCAGCTTATTAGGGGATGAAGCTTTCTTT; CDR3: CASSLLGDEAFF; V: TRBV7-9; size: NA; D: NA; J: TRBJ1-1
DNA: TGCAGCGTCACACAGGGATCATATGGCTACACCTTC; CDR3: CSVTQGSYGYTF; V: TRBV29-1; size: NA; D: NA; J: TRBJ1-2
DNA: TGTGCCAGCAGCTTAGGGTGGGCGTACAATCAGCCCCAGCATTTT; CDR3: CASSLGWAYNQPQHF; V: TRBV7-2; size: NA; D: NA; J: TRBJ1-5
DNA: TGTGCCAGCAGCTTGGAGACTAACTATGGCTACACCTTC; CDR3: CASSLETNYGYTF; V: TRBV5-6; size: NA; D: NA; J: TRBJ1-2
DNA: TGCGCCAGCAGTCCCCCCTTAAGGTCTGACAGGGGATGCAATTCACCCCTCCACTTT; CDR3: CASSPPLRSDRGCNSPLHF; V: TRBV23-1; size: NA; D: TRBD1; J: TRBJ1-6
DNA: TGTGCCGGCGCACGGGCGAGCTCCTACGAGCAGTACTTC; CDR3: CAGARASSYEQYF; V: TRBV30; size: NA; D: NA; J: TRBJ2-7
DNA: TGCAGCGTAGGGGGCGCGTCGATATGGGAGACCCAGTACTTC; CDR3: CSVGGASIWETQYF; V: TRBV29-1; size: NA; D: TRBD1; J: TRBJ2-5
DNA: TGTGCCAGCAGCTTAGACAGGGCTAATGAAAAACTGTTTTTT; CDR3: CASSLDRANEKLFF; V: TRBV2; size: NA; D: TRBD1; J: TRBJ1-4
DNA: TGTGCCAGCAGTACAGGGACTGGAACAGATACGCAGTATTTT; CDR3: CASSTGTGTDTQYF; V: TRBV5-8; size: once; D: NA; J: TRBJ2-3
DNA: TGTGCCAGCAGCTTGGACAGGGGGAACACTGAAGCTTTCTTT; CDR3: CASSLDRGNTEAFF; V: TRBV5-6; size: NA; D: TRBD1; J: TRBJ1-1
DNA: TGTGCCACCAATAGGGACGGCCCAGGAGTTCACTATGGCTACACCTTC; CDR3: CATNRDGPGVHYGYTF; V: TRBV10-3; size: NA; D: NA; J: TRBJ1-2
DNA: TGTGCCTGGATCCCTAGGACGTATAACTATGGCTACACCTTC; CDR3: CAWIPRTYNYGYTF; V: TRBV30; size: NA; D: NA; J: TRBJ1-2
DNA: TGTGCCAGCAGCGTAGAGGGCCGAGACACCATATATTTT; CDR3: CASSVEGRDTIYF; V: TRBV9; size: large; D: NA; J: TRBJ1-3
DNA: TGTGCCAGTAGTATCTCACAGGGGGCGAACTATGGCTACACCTTC; CDR3: CASSISQGANYGYTF; V: TRBV19; size: once; D: TRBD1; J: TRBJ1-2
DNA: TGTGCCAGCTCACCCGGGGACGTTGAAGCTTTCTTT; CDR3: CASSPGDVEAFF; V: TRBV18; size: few; D: NA; J: TRBJ1-1
DNA: TGTGCCACCAGCCCCAGGGACTCTGGGGCCAACGTCCTGACTTTC; CDR3: CATSPRDSGANVLTF; V: TRBV15; size: few; D: NA; J: TRBJ2-6
DNA: TGTGTCAGCAGTCTGGAAGCAGCGGGAAGAGAGACCCAGTACTTC; CDR3: CVSSLEAAGRETQYF; V: TRBV27; size: NA; D: TRBD2; J: TRBJ2-5
DNA: TGTGCCAGCAGCTTAGTGTTAGGCCGATATAGCAATCAGCCCCAGCATTTT; CDR3: CASSLVLGRYSNQPQHF; V: TRBV7-2; size: NA; D: NA; J: TRBJ1-5
DNA: TGCGCCAGCGGAGCGGACAGGGGGCGGGCTGGCTACACCTTC; CDR3: CASGADRGRAGYTF; V: TRBV5-1; size: NA; D: TRBD1; J: TRBJ1-2
DNA: TGTGCCAGCAGTCCCTCGGGTGCGGCCGGGGAGCTGTTTTTT; CDR3: CASSPSGAAGELFF; V: TRBV6-6; size: NA; D: NA; J: TRBJ2-2